One sample yielded the 2 T cell receptor beta chains listed below, sequenced in a study of shared clonotypes between healthy human individuals. The protocol was immunoSEQ multiplex PCR, while the TCRdb copy is restricted to in-frame clones and leaves out a portion. This sample has 80,000 to 100,000 clones; approximately 70% occur once, and the top ten carry about half. The sample comprised memory CD8+ T cells sorted from blood. Subset described: CD45RO+ cells pooled with CCR7-negative TemRA cells. Receptors originate from a man between 25 and 39 years old in good health.

CDR3 in amino acids: CASSRQSQTDTQYF. CDR3 coding DNA: TGTGCCAGCAGCCGACAAAGTCAGACAGATACGCAGTATTTT. This chain connects TRBV7-9 to TRBJ2-3; D not resolved. The CDR3 consists of 14 residues. V lost 5 bases and J 3 bases, leaving 12 bases between the germline ends. Germline assignment: CDR1 SEHNR and CDR2 FQNEAQ (reference sequence).

There are a few counts of this clone. The chain has TRBV11-2 and TRBJ1-1, with D hard to call. The germline V gene encodes CDR1 SGHAT and CDR2 FQNNGV. The V end was cut by 4 bases, the J end by 5 bases, with 8 bases between. The CDR3 is 12 residues long. CDR3 coding DNA: TGTGCCAGCAGCTCCTTGAGGACTGAAGCTTTCTTT. The encoded protein is CASSSLRTEAFF.